Below are 19 T cell receptor beta chains sequenced from a single sample in a study of identical twins. TCRdb reanalysed the 5' RACE reads using MiXCR and keeps one entry per CDR3 protein. The sample yields about 530,000 distinct CDR3 sequences, 13% to 15% seen once. These data were also filed under a second study, of yellow fever vaccine responses in identical twins.

Sequenced input: CD4+ T cells sorted from blood. The receptors were sampled from a woman aged 18-29 years in good health.

J is TRBJ2-1 and V is TRBV4-1; 9 bases agree with TRBD1. Per germline, CDR1 MGHRA and CDR2 YSYEKL. With V trimmed by 8 bases and J by 5 bases, 7 bases remained unmatched. CDR3 length: 14 residues. CDR3 DNA: TGCGCCAGCGTGGGACAGGGATGGAACAATGAGCAGTTCTTC. Translation gives CASVGQGWNNEQFF.

The chain uses TRBV2 and TRBJ2-4; 15 nucleotides agree with TRBD2. The CDR3 loop spans 18 amino acids. The ends lost 6 bases at V and 1 base at J; junction bases unmatched: 7. Germline-derived CDR1 and CDR2 are SNHLY and FYNNEI. CDR3 region: CASRSGTSGRRAKNIQYF. The CDR3, as DNA: TGTGCCAGCAGGTCCGGGACTAGCGGGAGGAGGGCCAAAAACATTCAGTACTTC.

The chain links TRBV10-3 to TRBJ2-7; TRBD2 agrees at 10 bases. Trimming took 10 bases from V and 2 from J; bases not matched to a gene: 5. In germline, CDR1 is ENHRY, CDR2 SYGVKD. The CDR3 has 13 residues. CDR3 sequence reads: CANQREGPYEQYF. CDR3 coding DNA: TGTGCCAACCAGCGGGAGGGTCCCTACGAGCAGTACTTC.

This clonotype was counted only a few times. The genes are TRBV5-1 and TRBJ2-7; 7 bases fit TRBD1. The CDR3 runs to 12 residues. V lost 5 bases, J lost 7 bases, and 6 bases stayed unmatched. Germline CDR1 reads SGHRS; CDR2 reads YFSETQ. The CDR3 DNA reads TGCGCCAGCAGTATACAGGGGCGTGAGCAGTACTTC. Protein sequence: CASSIQGREQYF.

This clonotype showed up just a few times. Here the CDR3 DNA reads TGTGCCAGCAGCGTAGCAGGGGGATTGAACACTGAAGCTTTCTTT. It specifies CASSVAGGLNTEAFF. The rearrangement joins TRBV9 to TRBJ1-1; 7 nucleotides match TRBD1. Germline CDR1 reads SGDLS; CDR2 reads YYNGEE. Losses at the gene ends were 0 bases for V and 0 bases for J; bases not matched to a gene: 2. The CDR3 sequence is 15 residues long. The variable domain in full, completed from reference TRBV9 and TRBJ1-1, reads DSGVTQTPKHLITATGQRVTLRCSPRSGDLSVYWYQQSLDQGLQFLIQYYNGEERAKGNILERFSAQQFPDLHSELNLSSLELGDSALYFCASSVAGGLNTEAFFGQGTRLTVV.

The sample holds a few counts of this clonotype. This rearrangement joins TRBV11-2 to TRBJ2-7, with D possibly TRBD2 on 6 matching bases. The CDR3 is 16 amino acids. The V and J ends lost 5 bases and 0 bases respectively, with 17 bases between them. Germline V gene sequence: CDR1 SGHAT, CDR2 FQNNGV. The CDR3 reads CASSIIVGSPSYEQYF. The DNA for the CDR3 is TGTGCCAGCAGCATTATCGTCGGGAGCCCCTCCTACGAGCAGTACTTC.

This clonotype appeared many times. J is TRBJ1-1 and V is TRBV12-3 or TRBV12-4; D call uncertain. The CDR3 extends over 13 amino acids. Trimming cost V 3 bases and J 2 bases, with 7 bases left between them. CDR3 region: CASSFDTNTEAFF. The DNA for the CDR3 is TGTGCCAGCAGTTTCGACACTAACACTGAAGCTTTCTTT.

This clonotype was observed a few times. This chain uses TRBV5-1 with TRBJ2-5, with TRBD1 matching 11 bases. Germline V gene data show CDR1 as SGHRS and CDR2 as YFSETQ. The CDR3 runs 16 residues. Unmatched junction bases numbered 6, after V lost 4 bases and J lost 1 base. The CDR3 is CASSKGQGVPQETQYF. The CDR3 nucleotides are TGCGCCAGCAGCAAGGGACAGGGGGTCCCCCAAGAGACCCAGTACTTC.

V and J are TRBV20-1 and TRBJ2-7; 7 bases fit TRBD2. The CDR3 has 14 residues. Germline V gene sequence: CDR1 DFQATT, CDR2 SNEGSKA (reference sequence). J gave up 2 bases and V 0 bases, and 4 bases lay outside the gene matches. CDR3 nucleotides: TGCAGTGCTAGAGAAGAAGCGGGGACCTACGAGCAGTACTTC. As protein: CSAREEAGTYEQYF.

This chain uses TRBV20-1 with TRBJ2-2, with 12 positions matching TRBD2. This CDR3 comprises 16 residues. The trim removed 1 base at V and 1 base at J, leaving 1 base unmatched. Germline-derived CDR1 and CDR2 are DFQATT and SNEGSKA (reference sequence). CDR3 region: CSARGLAGENTGELFF. The CDR3 DNA reads TGCAGTGCTAGAGGACTAGCGGGAGAGAACACCGGGGAGCTGTTTTTT.

This clonotype appeared many times. The genes are TRBV5-1 and TRBJ2-3; 8 bases map to TRBD1. Germline lookup yields CDR1 SGHRS and CDR2 YFSETQ. The V segment lost 6 bases and the J segment 0 bases; nucleotides outside the gene matches: 3. This CDR3 region has 14 residues. The CDR3 is CASTTGGSTDTQYF. For the CDR3, the DNA is TGCGCCAGCACAACAGGGGGTAGCACAGATACGCAGTATTTT.

This clonotype appeared a few times. The V and J genes are TRBV20-1 and TRBJ2-3; tentative D call: TRBD2 (5 bases). The ends were cut back, 1 base at V and 0 bases at J, with 14 bases in the middle. The CDR3 contains 16 residues. Germline values: CDR1 DFQATT, CDR2 SNEGSKA (reference sequence). This CDR3 reads CSARGWSGYSTDTQYF. The CDR3 nucleotides are TGCAGTGCTAGAGGTTGGTCGGGGTATAGCACAGATACGCAGTATTTT.

CDR3 protein: CASSPAGVVNEQFF. CDR3 nucleotides: TGTGCCAGCTCACCAGCGGGAGTGGTCAATGAGCAGTTCTTC. V usage is TRBV18 and J usage is TRBJ2-1; 7 bases map to TRBD2. CDR3 length equals 14 residues. Per the germline V gene, CDR1 is KGHSH and CDR2 is LQKENI. Losses at the gene ends were 2 bases for V and 6 bases for J; bases not matched to a gene: 4.

This clonotype showed up just a few times. The chain employs TRBV6-2 or TRBV6-3 and TRBJ2-7; D gene ambiguous. From germline, CDR1 is MNHEY and CDR2 SVGEGT. The length of the CDR3 is 12 residues. Trimming pared 0 bases from V and 2 bases from J, leaving 2 bases between. CDR3 residues: CASSYSAYEQYV. CDR3 nucleotides: TGTGCCAGCAGTTACTCAGCCTACGAGCAGTACGTC.

This clonotype occurred many times. The J gene is TRBJ1-1, the V gene TRBV29-1; D may be TRBD1 (6 bases). The CDR3 extends over 13 amino acids. V was clipped by 6 bases and J by 2 bases, with 13 bases between them. From germline, CDR1 is SQVTM and CDR2 ANQGSEA. The CDR3 here is CSVADRLNTEAFF. The CDR3 region has the DNA TGCAGCGTGGCGGACAGACTTAACACTGAAGCTTTCTTT.

V is TRBV12-3 or TRBV12-4 and J is TRBJ2-2; D gene unclear. V dropped 3 bases and J dropped 5 bases, with 10 bases sitting between them. CDR3 length equals 14 residues. The CDR3 nucleotides are TGTGCCAGCAGTTTTTGGCGGCGGACCGGGGAGCTGTTTTTT. This sequence encodes CASSFWRRTGELFF.

The rearrangement joins TRBV20-1 to TRBJ2-3; 8 nucleotides line up with TRBD2. This CDR3 comprises 14 residues. J lost 2 bases, V lost 1 base, and 2 bases had no gene match. Germline assignment: CDR1 DFQATT and CDR2 SNEGSKA (reference sequence). The DNA of the CDR3 is TGCAGTGCTAGAGTTAGCGGGATCACAGATACGCAGTATTTT. Translated: CSARVSGITDTQYF.

This clonotype appeared many times. The V gene is TRBV20-1, the J gene TRBJ2-3, with TRBD2 identical over 10 bases. The germline V gene has CDR1 DFQATT and CDR2 SNEGSKA (reference sequence). CDR3 size: 14 residues. V dropped 6 bases and J dropped 7; count of bases not matched to a gene: 10. The CDR3 sequence is CSAPAGGRRNTQYF. Written as DNA, the CDR3 is TGCAGTGCACCAGCGGGGGGGAGGCGTAATACGCAGTATTTT.

The table lists this clonotype with many counts. The genes are TRBV12-3 or TRBV12-4 and TRBJ2-1; D unclear. The germline V and J ends were trimmed by 5 bases and 5 bases, with 13 bases remaining between them. The CDR3 totals 14 residues. The CDR3: CASSPQELHNEQFF. The CDR3 DNA reads as TGTGCCAGCAGTCCACAAGAGCTTCACAATGAGCAGTTCTTC.